The entry below gives a single TCR beta chain sequence along with its context. The sample is drawn from a study of blood T cell repertoires in COVID-19. About the research overall: COVID-19 samples, acute and convalescent, were from the United States, Italy and Spain. Nucleic acid was either cDNA or gDNA, and it came from T cells, B-cell-depleted T cells, or PBMCs.

Original analysis: Estimated nucleated cell counts came from reference gene primer amplification. Repertoires were generated with immunoSEQ multiplex PCR, while TCRdb's copy carries only in-frame clones and drops some. That table gives V, J and clone size, and the DNA gave D and trimming. The table shows roughly 300,000 clones, with about 89% occurring only once. CDR3 length: 17 amino acids. Germline CDR1 LNHDA, CDR2 SQIVND (reference sequence). Trimming at V came to 9 bases and at J to 0 bases, leaving 14 bases not matched to a gene. The specimen sequenced was peripheral blood. The rearrangement links TRBV19 to TRBJ1-3; 7 bases map to TRBD1. The source is a man younger than 35 who had recovered from COVID-19. CDR3 DNA: TGTGCCAGCAGGTACAGGGGCTACATTGACTCTGGAAACACCATATATTTT. Translated: CASRYRGYIDSGNTIYF.